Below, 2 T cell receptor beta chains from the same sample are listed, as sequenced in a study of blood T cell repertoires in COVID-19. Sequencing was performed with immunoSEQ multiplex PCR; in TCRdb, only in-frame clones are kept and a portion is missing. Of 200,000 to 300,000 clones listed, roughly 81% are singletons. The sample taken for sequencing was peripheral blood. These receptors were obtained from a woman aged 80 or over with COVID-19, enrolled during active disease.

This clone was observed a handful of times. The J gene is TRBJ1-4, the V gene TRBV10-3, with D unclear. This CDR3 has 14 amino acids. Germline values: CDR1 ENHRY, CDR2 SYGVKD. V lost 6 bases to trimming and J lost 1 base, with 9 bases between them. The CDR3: CAIRPDLTNEKLFF. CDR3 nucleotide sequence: TGTGCCATCAGGCCGGACTTAACTAATGAAAAACTGTTTTTT.

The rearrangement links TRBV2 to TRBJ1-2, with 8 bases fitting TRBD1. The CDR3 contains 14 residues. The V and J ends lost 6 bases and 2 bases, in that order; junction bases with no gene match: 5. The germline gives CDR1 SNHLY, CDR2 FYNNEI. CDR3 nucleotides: TGTGCCAGCAGCGGACAGGGCATGAACTATGGCTACACCTTC. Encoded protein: CASSGQGMNYGYTF.